These T cell receptor beta chains were read from a single sample in a study of Graves' ophthalmopathy and Graves' hyperthyroidism. One entry per CDR3 protein, called by TCRdb with MiXCR from the multiplex PCR reads. The sample consists of 740,000 or so distinct CDR3 sequences, approximately 40% of them appearing once. Sequencing used peripheral blood. The receptor set was obtained from an adult man with Graves' ophthalmopathy. Both conserved end residues are trimmed from each CDR3. A D gene is named only where the DNA matches it firmly. Not every row has a clone size; where given, it reads once, few, many or a size class.

>TRBV7-6|TRBJ1-6|.|.
ASSQDLGAPLDSPLH
>TRBV7-9|TRBJ2-3|.|.
ASSLEGGADTQY
>TRBV19|TRBJ1-2|.|many
ASSSGTSGGYT
>TRBV19|TRBJ2-5|.|many
ASSIGSQETQY
>TRBV7-9|TRBJ2-7|.|.
ASRGEASYEQY
>TRBV9|TRBJ1-5|.|many
ASSANVGNQPQH
>TRBV11-2|TRBJ1-2|.|.
ASSLLREALYGYT
>TRBV7-9|TRBJ1-3|.|.
ASTSRGWGKGGNTIY
>TRBV6-6|TRBJ1-2|.|few
ASSRQAGGSYGYT
>TRBV7-9|TRBJ2-2|.|.
ASRPEGGGQLF
>TRBV2|TRBJ1-1|.|.
ASSGPMRAMSEAF